This TCR beta chain emerged from a study of T cells in Graves' hyperthyroidism and ophthalmopathy. There are many counts of this clonotype. Authors of the study amplified TCR beta CDR3 regions from RNA transcripts. The primer set for the first-round RT-PCR of the TCR CDR3 was HTBI. MiXCR, applied by TCRdb to the multiplex PCR reads, yields one record per CDR3 protein. The sample lists about 640,000 distinct CDR3 sequences, roughly 20% occurring once. Germline V gene lookup returns CDR1 LGHDT and CDR2 YNNKEL (reference sequence). The CDR3 is made up of 15 amino acids. V was pared by 1 base and J by 2 bases, with 4 bases of the junction left unmatched.

The sequence was obtained from a man under 40 with Graves' ophthalmopathy. This chain connects TRBV3-1 to TRBJ2-7; 8 nucleotides line up with TRBD2. Sequenced input: blood. The CDR3 DNA sequence: TGTGCCAGCAGCCAAGGAACTAGCGGTACCTACGAGCAGTACTTC. Translated: CASSQGTSGTYEQYF.